This T cell receptor (beta chain) was profiled in a study of T cell repertoires in cytomegalovirus infection. Study-level background: CMV infection plus the matching HLA type was flagged by public TCR beta signatures. General study findings and limits: Summed public TCR beta family frequency identified CMV carriers bearing the relevant HLA.

TCRdb re-derived calls from the reads in MiXCR, one entry per CDR3 protein. The data contain approximately 730,000 distinct CDR3 sequences, under 35% of them singletons. This CDR3 is built from 13 residues. CDR1 and CDR2 (germline): MNHNY, SVGAGI (reference sequence). Trimming removed 6 bases at V and 3 bases at J, with 11 bases between. This clonotype was observed a handful of times. The antigen is undetermined. The gene calls are TRBV6-6 and TRBJ1-1; tentatively, D is TRBD1 (5 bases). This specimen consisted of cultured CD8+ T cells from PBMCs, obtained from culture after CMV antigen stimulation. The receptor comes from a human donor in good health (CMV status not recorded). Some clones in this sample may be carry-over from other donors' samples. CDR3 nucleotide sequence: TGTGCCAGCAGCTTACAGGTGTACACTGAAGCTTTCTTT. Its protein is CASSLQVYTEAFF.